These T cell receptor beta chains were read from a single sample in a study of shared clonotypes between healthy human individuals. The method was immunoSEQ multiplex PCR; TCRdb's version includes in-frame clones alone and lacks a portion of them. This table has a few million clones, roughly nine tenths appearing once. The sequenced sample was naive CD4+ T cells sorted from blood. The receptors originated from a man aged 18 to 29 in good health. The CDR3 runs from the conserved cysteine through the conserved F or W. D genes are given only for firm matches. Not every row has a clone size; where given, it reads once, few, many or a size class.

D gene	V gene	J gene	clone size	CDR3 DNA	CDR3 protein
NA	TRBV6-5	TRBJ1-1	NA	TGTGCCAGCAGTTACGCCGGTTTGACTGAAGCTTTCTTT	CASSYAGLTEAFF
NA	TRBV30	TRBJ1-2	NA	TGTGCCTGGAGTTGGCAGCCAACCGGTGGCTACACCTTC	CAWSWQPTGGYTF
TRBD1	TRBV6-5	TRBJ1-1	NA	TGTGCCAGCAGTTATGGACAGGTAGCTTTCTTT	CASSYGQVAFF
TRBD1	TRBV2	TRBJ1-2	NA	TGTGCCAGCATTCTAAAGACAGGGCCTAACTATGGCTACACCTTC	CASILKTGPNYGYTF
NA	TRBV18	TRBJ1-6	NA	TGTGCCAGCTCACCAGTGGGGGGATCCTATAATTCACCCCTCCACTTT	CASSPVGGSYNSPLHF
NA	TRBV9	TRBJ1-2	NA	TGTGCCAGCAGCGTAGTCCCGGGTACTAACTATGGCTACACCTTC	CASSVVPGTNYGYTF
NA	TRBV30	TRBJ2-7	NA	TGTGCCTGGTCCTACCGGACGGGGGAGCAGTACTTC	CAWSYRTGEQYF
NA	TRBV14	TRBJ1-2	once	TGTGCCAGCAGCCAAGGACAGCTCTTGGGCTACACCTTC	CASSQGQLLGYTF
TRBD2	TRBV19	TRBJ2-2	NA	TGTGCCACGAGGACTAGCGGGGGATCCGGGGAGCTGTTTTTT	CATRTSGGSGELFF
NA	TRBV12-5	TRBJ1-2	NA	TGTGCTAGTGGTTTGCCACCCCTGACAGACTATGGCTACACCTTC	CASGLPPLTDYGYTF
NA	TRBV6-1	TRBJ2-4	NA	TGTGCCAGCAGTGAATCCTTTGGGGCCATTCAGTACTTC	CASSESFGAIQYF
NA	TRBV30	TRBJ2-3	NA	TGTGCCTGGATCCCCTTGAGCGGCACAGATACGCAGTATTTT	CAWIPLSGTDTQYF
NA	TRBV18	TRBJ1-1	NA	TGTGCCAGCTCATCCCGGGCAGGGGACCCTGAAGCTTTCTTT	CASSSRAGDPEAFF
NA	TRBV4-1	TRBJ1-6	NA	TGCGCCAGCAGCCAAACTGGGCGTGATTCACCCCTCCACTTT	CASSQTGRDSPLHF
NA	TRBV18	TRBJ2-5	NA	TGTGCCAGCTCAAGTCGGGGGACGGAGACCCAGTACTTC	CASSSRGTETQYF
NA	TRBV9	TRBJ2-5	NA	TGTGCCAGCAGCGCCTCGGGCGGCCTCCAAGAGACCCAGTACTTC	CASSASGGLQETQYF
NA	TRBV30	TRBJ2-7	NA	TGTGCCTGGAGTGACAACAGACGGTTCTCCTACGAGCAGTACTTC	CAWSDNRRFSYEQYF
NA	TRBV10-3	TRBJ1-1	few	TGTGCCATCAGTGAGTCGGGACCTAACACTGAAGCTTTCTTT	CAISESGPNTEAFF
TRBD1	TRBV6-6	TRBJ1-2	NA	TGTGCCAGTCTCCCACAAGGGGGACAGGGGTCCTATGGCTACACCTTC	CASLPQGGQGSYGYTF
NA	TRBV7-2	TRBJ2-2	NA	TGTGCCAGCAGCTTAGGGAGGGCCTCGACCGGGGAGCTGTTTTTT	CASSLGRASTGELFF
TRBD2	TRBV6-1	TRBJ2-1	NA	TGTGCCAGCAGTGCTAGCGGGGGGGCCCCTGAGCAGTTCTTC	CASSASGGAPEQFF
NA	TRBV18	TRBJ1-3	NA	TGTGCCAGCTCACCGCCAGGAAACACCATATATTTT	CASSPPGNTIYF
NA	TRBV7-9	TRBJ2-3	NA	TGTGCCAGCAGCTTAGAGGCAGGACGGAAAGATACGCAGTATTTT	CASSLEAGRKDTQYF
NA	TRBV2	TRBJ2-3	NA	TGTGCCAGCAGAGGAGAGGTGACAGATACGCAGTATTTT	CASRGEVTDTQYF
NA	TRBV10-2	TRBJ2-3	NA	TGCGCCAGCAGTGAGTCGCTTGCGGGTCCTAGCACAGATACGCAGTATTTT	CASSESLAGPSTDTQYF
NA	TRBV28	TRBJ1-3	NA	TGTGCCAGTGTGGGCAGAGTCCGCTCTGGAAACACCATATATTTT	CASVGRVRSGNTIYF
TRBD2	TRBV14	TRBJ2-7	NA	TGTGCCAGCAGCCAAGATGGTAGGGGAGGGTACGAGCAGTACTTC	CASSQDGRGGYEQYF
NA	TRBV9	TRBJ2-3	NA	TGTGCCAGCAGCGTAGGTGGTAGTTTCCCAGATACGCAGTATTTT	CASSVGGSFPDTQYF
NA	TRBV19	TRBJ1-1	NA	TGTGCCAGTAGTATTTGGGGGCGCACTGAAGCTTTCTTT	CASSIWGRTEAFF
NA	TRBV29-1	TRBJ1-6	NA	TGCAGCGTCGCGGACAGCAGCTCCTATAATTCACCCCTCCACTTT	CSVADSSSYNSPLHF
NA	TRBV2	TRBJ2-7	NA	TGTGCCAGCAGTGAAAGGCCCGGCGAGCAGTACTTC	CASSERPGEQYF
TRBD2	TRBV30	TRBJ2-4	once	TGTGCCTGGGCGGGGGGGAAATTGAACATTCAGTACTTC	CAWAGGKLNIQYF
NA	TRBV28	TRBJ1-6	once	TGTGCCAGCAGTCCCTGGCGCTATAATTCACCCCTCCACTTT	CASSPWRYNSPLHF
NA	TRBV7-8	TRBJ2-1	NA	TGTGCCATCTCACCTCTTGTGGGCTCCTACAATGAGCAGTTCTTC	CAISPLVGSYNEQFF
TRBD1	TRBV5-1	TRBJ1-1	NA	TGCGCCAGCAGCCATGGGACAGGCCAGGGGGCTGAAGCTTTCTTT	CASSHGTGQGAEAFF
TRBD1	TRBV5-1	TRBJ1-1	NA	TGCGCCAGCAGCTCCACTCCCACCGGGACAGGGGGCAGGGAAGCTTTCTTT	CASSSTPTGTGGREAFF
NA	TRBV7-8	TRBJ1-6	NA	TGTGCCAGCAGCTTAGTGAGCCTGAATTCACCCCTCCACTTT	CASSLVSLNSPLHF
NA	TRBV19	TRBJ2-3	NA	TGTGCCAGTAGTTCGGCCAAATTAAGGGCCAGCACAGATACGCAGTATTTT	CASSSAKLRASTDTQYF
NA	TRBV28	TRBJ1-4	NA	TGTGCCAGCAGCCTCCCCGTCCCGGGGGAAAAACTGTTTTTT	CASSLPVPGEKLFF
TRBD1	TRBV19	TRBJ1-1	NA	TGTGCCAGTAGTCCCCGGGACAGGAACACTGAAGCTTTCTTT	CASSPRDRNTEAFF
TRBD2	TRBV10-3	TRBJ2-2	NA	TGTGCCATCACCGACGGGACTAGCGGTACCGGGGAGCTGTTTTTT	CAITDGTSGTGELFF
NA	TRBV5-6	TRBJ2-4	NA	TGTGCCAGCAGCTTGGCGGGACCGGGAGTGTCGAACATTCAGTACTTC	CASSLAGPGVSNIQYF
NA	TRBV19	TRBJ1-5	few	TGTGCCAGTACTCTCAGCGGGGGTCAGCCCCAGCATTTT	CASTLSGGQPQHF
NA	TRBV6-5	TRBJ2-3	NA	TGTGCCAGCAGTTACGGTACAGGTCCGGACACAGATACGCAGTATTTT	CASSYGTGPDTDTQYF
TRBD2	TRBV19	TRBJ2-3	NA	TGTGCCAGTAGTACCCGGACTAGCGGGAGGTTCCTCACAGATACGCAGTATTTT	CASSTRTSGRFLTDTQYF
TRBD2	TRBV28	TRBJ2-7	NA	TGTGCCAGCAGGGGAGGCGGGAGGGGTGTCTACGAGCAGTACTTC	CASRGGGRGVYEQYF
NA	TRBV5-1	TRBJ2-2	NA	TGCGCCAGCAGCTTGGAGAGCTCCCCGAGGTTCGGGGAGCTGTTTTTT	CASSLESSPRFGELFF
TRBD1	TRBV10-3	TRBJ1-1	once	TGTGCCATCAACAGGGGGCCGGGCGCTGAAGCTTTCTTT	CAINRGPGAEAFF
NA	TRBV18	TRBJ1-1	NA	TGTGCCAGCTCACCACCTCAGGGGACTGAAGCTTTCTTT	CASSPPQGTEAFF
NA	TRBV11-2	TRBJ2-2	NA	TGTGCCAGCAGCCCGATGTATGCGGGGCAGGGGGAGCTGTTTTTT	CASSPMYAGQGELFF
TRBD1	TRBV4-1	TRBJ2-2	once	TGCGCCAGCAGCCAAGTCTACCGGACAGGGCAGGTGGAGGGGGAGCTGTTTTTT	CASSQVYRTGQVEGELFF